The 27 T cell receptor beta chains in this list originate from one sample, sequenced in a study of read filtering for tumor transcriptome and immune sequencing. The library was built from around 400 ng RNA with molecular barcoded adaptors for alpha/delta and beta/gamma chains. Via MiXCR, TCRdb re-called the reads, giving one row per CDR3 protein. The sample lists over 80,000 distinct CDR3 sequences, more than 9% occurring once. Sequenced: a population of CD138-negative cells sorted from bone marrow. The source is a donor aged 40 or over with multiple myeloma.

The table lists this clonotype with many counts. This sequence joins TRBV2 and TRBJ2-2, with TRBD1 matching 9 bases. Germline V gene lookup returns CDR1 SNHLY and CDR2 FYNNEI. The J segment lost 0 bases and the V segment lost 7 bases, leaving 15 bases of the junction unmatched. This CDR3 contains 19 residues. The CDR3 DNA reads TGTGCCAGCAATAACCGGGACAGGGTTTTGAGGACGAACACCGGGGAGCTGTTTTTT. Translated: CASNNRDRVLRTNTGELFF.

This rearrangement joins TRBV27 to TRBJ2-5; perhaps TRBD1 as D (5 bases). The CDR3 is 14 residues long. CDR1 is MNHEY and CDR2 is SMNVEV in the germline V gene (reference sequence). V lost 3 bases, J lost 7 bases, and 15 bases lay in between. The CDR3 coding sequence is TGTGCCAGCAGTTTCCAACAGGAATTGGGGACCCAGTACTTC. Its translation: CASSFQQELGTQYF.

Many counts were recorded for this clonotype. The V and J genes are TRBV20-1 and TRBJ1-1; a weak D match, TRBD1 (6 bases). This CDR3 comprises 14 residues. V gave up 1 base and J gave up 5 bases, with 14 bases separating them. Germline-derived CDR1 and CDR2 are DFQATT and SNEGSKA (reference sequence). CDR3 sequence reads: CSARAGGPGTEAFF. The DNA for the CDR3 is TGCAGTGCTAGAGCCGGGGGGCCGGGAACTGAAGCTTTCTTT.

At least ten counts were recorded for this clonotype. The genes are TRBV2 and TRBJ1-1; D unresolved. V lost 1 base to trimming and J lost 7 bases, with 10 bases between them. The CDR3 spans 13 residues. Germline values: CDR1 SNHLY, CDR2 FYNNEI. Here the CDR3 DNA reads TGTGCCAGCAGTGAAGAAACTCTCATTGAAGCTTTCTTT. Translated, it gives CASSEETLIEAFF.

About this clonotype: This may come from a read error, since a much larger clone is one base off. The J gene is TRBJ2-2, the V gene TRBV7-2; D is ambiguous. The CDR3 consists of 15 residues. V lost 5 bases and J 10 bases, leaving 20 bases between the germline ends. The germline V gene encodes CDR1 SGHTA and CDR2 FQGNSA. The CDR3: CASSPYGANIEELFF. In DNA form, the CDR3 reads TGTGCCAGCAGCCCATATGGAGCGAACATCGAGGAGCTGTTTTTT. Full variable domain (remainder filled in from reference TRBV7-2 and TRBJ2-2): GAGVSQSPSNKVTEKGKDVELRCDPISGHTALYWYRQSLGQGLEFLIYFQGNSAPDKSGLPSDRFSAERTGGSVSTLTIQRTQQEDSAVYLCASSPYGANIEELFFGEGSRLTVL.

This clonotype was seen many times. The genes are TRBV20-1 and TRBJ2-5; D may be TRBD1 or TRBD2 (5 bases each). Germline CDR1 reads DFQATT; CDR2 reads SNEGSKA (reference sequence). This CDR3 contains 13 residues. V shed 5 bases and J shed 2 bases, with 12 bases lying between them. The CDR3 sequence is CSALGPDQETQYF. For the CDR3, the DNA is TGCAGTGCTCTGGGACCGGATCAAGAGACCCAGTACTTC.

In its sample, this clonotype was seen many times. The rearrangement uses TRBV7-9 and TRBJ1-1, with D possibly TRBD1 on 5 matching bases. The CDR3 length is 14 residues. Between the trimmed V and J ends, which lost 6 bases and 4 bases, there was a span of 15 bases. From germline, CDR1 is SEHNR and CDR2 FQNEAQ (reference sequence). This CDR3 is CASSSSRGITEAFF. In DNA form, the CDR3 reads TGTGCCAGCAGTTCCTCGAGGGGTATCACTGAAGCTTTCTTT.

This clonotype was picked up a small number of times. The J gene is TRBJ2-3, the V gene TRBV7-9; D unresolved. The CDR3 is 15 amino acids. Germline assignment: CDR1 SEHNR and CDR2 FQNEAQ (reference sequence). Trimming stripped 5 bases from V and 2 bases from J, with 14 bases between. The CDR3 loop reads CASSQGVHPTDTQYF. CDR3 DNA sequence: TGTGCCAGCAGCCAAGGCGTCCATCCCACAGATACGCAGTATTTT.

This clonotype appeared many times. V and J are TRBV29-1 and TRBJ1-1; D not certain. V shed 6 bases and J shed 5 bases, with 16 bases lying between them. Germline loops: CDR1 SQVTM, CDR2 ANQGSEA. This CDR3 is built from 13 residues. CDR3 sequence (DNA): TGCAGCGTGATGAGTGTATCGCGGACTGAAGCTTTCTTT. Translating it yields CSVMSVSRTEAFF. Variable domain in full (rest from reference TRBV29-1 and TRBJ1-1): SAVISQKPSRDICQRGTSLTIQCQVDSQVTMMFWYRQQPGQSLTLIATANQGSEATYESGFVIDKFPISRPNLTFSTLTVSNMSPEDSSIYLCSVMSVSRTEAFFGQGTRLTVV.

This clonotype was counted many times. Here the CDR3 reads CATSGSTTGIRGQFF. DNA of the CDR3: TGTGCCACCAGTGGATCGACGACCGGGATCAGGGGGCAGTTCTTC. The chain recombines TRBV24-1 with TRBJ2-1, with D possibly matching TRBD1 (6 bases). This CDR3 is built from 15 residues. With 5 bases removed from V and 12 bases from J, the gap between germline ends came to 22 bases. From germline, CDR1 is KGHDR and CDR2 SFDVKD.

At least ten counts were recorded for this clonotype. The gene calls are TRBV7-2 and TRBJ2-7, with D perhaps matching TRBD1 or TRBD2 (5 bases each). The V gene lost 2 bases and the J gene lost 7 bases, with 12 bases spanning the gap. Germline loops: CDR1 SGHTA, CDR2 FQGNSA. The CDR3 is 13 amino acids. CDR3 sequence (DNA): TGTGCCAGCAGCTTACGGGGCAACAGGGAGCAGTACTTC. Its translation: CASSLRGNREQYF.

This clonotype was observed at least ten times. The gene calls are TRBV20-1 and TRBJ2-1, with TRBD2 identical over 8 bases. V was pared by 5 bases and J by 5 bases, with 8 bases of the junction left unmatched. Per the germline V gene, CDR1 is DFQATT and CDR2 is SNEGSKA (reference sequence). This CDR3 has 14 amino acids. CDR3: CSALPLAGHNEQFF. The CDR3 nucleotides read TGCAGTGCTCTCCCCCTAGCGGGCCACAATGAGCAGTTCTTC.

This clonotype was observed a handful of times. With a much larger clone just one base away, this may be a read error. The chain recombines TRBV30 with TRBJ2-2; weak D call: TRBD2 (6 bases). Germline CDR1 reads GTSNPN; CDR2 reads SVGIG (reference sequence). The CDR3 is 15 amino acids. DNA of the CDR3: TGTGCCTGGAGTGTCGGAGGGACGAACACCAGGGAGCTGTTTTTT. Amino acids: CAWSVGGTNTRELFF.

This rearrangement joins TRBV7-8 to TRBJ2-1; tentative D call: TRBD2 (6 bases). The CDR3 totals 14 residues. V was clipped by 3 bases and J by 13 bases, with 19 bases between them. Germline values: CDR1 SGHVS, CDR2 FQNEAQ. Written as DNA, the CDR3 is TGTGCCAGCAGCTTCACATGGTCCGGGACTCATCAGTTCTTC. Its protein product is CASSFTWSGTHQFF.

In regard to this clonotype: A much larger clone sits a single nucleotide away, making a read error possible. The J gene is TRBJ2-1, the V gene TRBV6-6, with 9 bases fitting TRBD1. CDR1 and CDR2 (germline): MNHNY, SVGAGI (reference sequence). The CDR3 sequence is 13 residues long. CDR3 in amino acids: CAGRDRVINEQFF. CDR3 DNA sequence: TGTGCCGGCAGGGACAGGGTAATCAATGAGCAGTTCTTC.

This clonotype has ten or more counts. V is TRBV5-1 and J is TRBJ1-4, with D possibly matching TRBD1 (6 bases). V shed 1 base and J shed 8 bases, with 15 bases lying between them. Germline lookup yields CDR1 SGHRS and CDR2 YFSETQ. This CDR3 is 15 amino acids long. The CDR3 DNA sequence: TGCGCCAGCAGCTTGTTTGGCAGGGGAGAGGAAAAACTGTTTTTT. Its translation: CASSLFGRGEEKLFF. The whole variable domain, filled in from reference TRBV5-1 and TRBJ1-4, reads KAGVTQTPRYLIKTRGQQVTLSCSPISGHRSVSWYQQTPGQGLQFLFEYFSETQRNKGNFPGRFSGRQFSNSRSEMNVSTLELGDSALYLCASSLFGRGEEKLFFGSGTQLSVL.

This clonotype has a count of ten or more. This CDR3 reads CASRLLTATYEQYF. The CDR3 DNA is TGTGCCAGCAGACTATTGACAGCTACCTACGAGCAGTACTTC. The chain combines TRBV27 with TRBJ2-7; D is possibly TRBD1 (5 bases). There are 14 residues in the CDR3. CDR1 MNHEY and CDR2 SMNVEV come from the germline V gene (reference sequence). The V gene lost 6 bases and the J gene lost 2 bases, with 14 bases spanning the gap.

The chain employs TRBV29-1 and TRBJ1-5; no definite D call. CDR3 length: 14 amino acids. From germline, CDR1 is SQVTM and CDR2 ANQGSEA. V lost 5 bases and J lost 2, with 13 bases in between. The CDR3 is CSVTPGSGNQPQHF. The CDR3 DNA sequence: TGCAGCGTTACACCGGGGTCAGGCAATCAGCCCCAGCATTTT.

On this clonotype: Since a far larger clone is one base different, this is likely a read error. The genes are TRBV6-4 and TRBJ2-1; unclear D gene. The CDR3 covers 13 residues. From germline, CDR1 is MRHNA and CDR2 SNTAGT. The CDR3: CAISEPPYDEQFF. CDR3 bases: TGTGCCATCAGTGAGCCCCCTTACGATGAGCAGTTCTTC.

Points on this clonotype: A far larger clone differs by one base, so this is likely a read error. The chain is built from TRBV4-3 and TRBJ1-6, with 7 positions matching TRBD1. Germline V CDR1 and CDR2: LGHNA, YSLEER. The length of the CDR3 is 14 residues. Here the CDR3 reads CASSSAGGGSPLRF. As DNA, the CDR3 is TGCGCCAGCAGCTCGGCAGGGGGAGGATCACCCCTCCGCTTT.

This clonotype was detected many times. CDR3 nucleotide sequence: TGTGCCAGCAGCTTAGTGCAGAGGAGCTCCTACGAGCAGTACTTC. Translation gives CASSLVQRSSYEQYF. The chain recombines TRBV7-2 with TRBJ2-7; D not certain. Germline V lookup: CDR1 SGHTA, CDR2 FQGNSA. Trimming left V 1 base short and J 0 bases short, with 10 bases between. The CDR3 extends over 15 amino acids.

This clonotype was counted ten times or more. The J gene is TRBJ2-1, the V gene TRBV25-1, with a possible D match to TRBD2 (5 bases). The CDR3 is 13 residues long. Germline-derived CDR1 and CDR2 are MGHDK and SYGVNS. V was clipped by 5 bases and J by 10 bases, with 15 bases between them. The CDR3 spells CASSIRGSPEQFF. The CDR3 DNA sequence: TGTGCCAGCAGTATTCGCGGGTCCCCCGAGCAGTTCTTC.

This clonotype was seen only a few times. Its ends do not fully match the called genes, so a read error is possible. The chain recombines TRBV12-3 or TRBV12-4 with TRBJ2-2; 7 bases map to TRBD1. The CDR3 is made up of 15 amino acids. The DNA of the CDR3 is TGTGCCAGCAGTTCAGGACAGGTGAACGCCGGGGAGCTGTTTTTT. As protein: CASSSGQVNAGELFF.

This clonotype has more than one count but fewer than ten. This may arise from a read error, as a much more abundant clone is one base away. CDR3 sequence: CASSSLSRTEAFF. CDR3 nucleotide sequence: TGTGCCAGCAGCTCTCTCTCGAGGACTGAAGCTTTCTTT. The rearrangement links TRBV5-6 to TRBJ1-1; D call uncertain. The CDR3 is 13 amino acids. Germline loops: CDR1 SGHDT, CDR2 YYEEEE. The V end lost 3 bases, the J end lost 5 bases, and 11 bases lay between the germline ends.

This clonotype was counted at least ten times. The rearrangement links TRBV7-2 to TRBJ2-7; D uncertain. CDR1 and CDR2 from the germline V gene are SGHTA and FQGNSA. V was shortened by 3 bases and J by 3 bases, with 12 bases between the two germline ends. The CDR3 is 14 residues long. CDR3: CASSLAPGDYEQYF. For the CDR3, the DNA is TGTGCCAGCAGCTTGGCGCCGGGCGACTACGAGCAGTACTTC.

A note on this clonotype: A read error may be the cause here, since a much bigger clone is one base away. This is likely a read error, given that the CDR3 carries no conserved phenylalanine or tryptophan at its end. The chain's CDR3 is CSVEYGEAFS. Here the CDR3 DNA reads TGCAGCGTTGAGTACGGTGAAGCTTTCTCT. The J gene is TRBJ1-1, the V gene TRBV29-1; D not certain. The CDR3 totals 10 residues. Trimming shortened V by 3 bases and J by 7 bases, and 6 bases separated the two germline ends. Germline loops: CDR1 SQVTM, CDR2 ANQGSEA.

There are many counts of this clonotype. The V and J genes are TRBV19 and TRBJ1-4, with unresolved D. The V and J ends lost 3 bases and 12 bases respectively, with 14 bases between them. This CDR3 has 13 amino acids. The germline V gene encodes CDR1 LNHDA and CDR2 SQIVND (reference sequence). CDR3 residues: CASSISNPQELFF. In DNA form, the CDR3 reads TGTGCCAGTAGTATCTCGAACCCCCAGGAACTGTTTTTT.